This T cell receptor (beta chain) comes out of a study of Ad26.COV2.S vaccination and SARS-CoV-2 variants. Overall study context: Once or twice, 56 days apart, Ad26.COV2.S was delivered intramuscularly.

Treatment noted: over 15 received Ad26.COV2.S at low or high dose, single or two shots; a few received placebo; per-sample allocation not given. Material that was analyzed had been drawn on day 63 after the first vaccine or placebo injection. Sequencing used immunoSEQ multiplex PCR; TCRdb keeps in-frame clones, though not all of them. This sample carries 500,000 or so clones, around nine tenths of them seen once, and the ten largest clones take roughly 12%. The CDR3 has 14 amino acids. Germline V CDR1 and CDR2: SGHAT, FQNNGV. J was trimmed by 8 bases and V by 1 base; bases with no gene match: 4. This chain joins TRBV11-2 and TRBJ2-2; TRBD1 agrees at 7 bases. The TCR was taken from a person between 18 and 65 years old who received the Ad26.COV2.S COVID-19 vaccine or a placebo. Source: peripheral blood, taken in a trial of Ad26.COV2.S vaccine versus placebo. This CDR3 reads CASSLVTGPGELFF. The CDR3 DNA reads as TGTGCCAGCAGCTTAGTGACAGGGCCGGGGGAGCTGTTTTTT.